The 32 T cell receptor beta chains listed next were all sequenced from one sample in a study of cytomegalovirus exposure and HLA in healthy donors. The PCR used 60 Vbeta and 13 Jbeta primers. Clones were read by immunoSEQ multiplex PCR, and TCRdb kept only the in-frame ones, dropping some. The sample carries 80,000 to 95,000 clones, roughly two thirds recorded once. Sequenced sample: PBMCs. The receptors here all came from a human donor in good health.

The chain employs TRBV15 and TRBJ1-3; tentatively, D is TRBD1 (6 bases). V dropped 5 bases and J dropped 4 bases, with 15 bases sitting between them. Germline lookup yields CDR1 LNHNV and CDR2 YYDKDF (reference sequence). This CDR3 is built from 15 residues. The CDR3 loop reads CATSESRDIGNTIYF. As DNA, the CDR3 is TGTGCCACCAGCGAATCCCGGGACATCGGAAACACCATATATTTT.

The chain combines TRBV11-2 with TRBJ2-3; 7 bases agree with TRBD1. V shed 4 bases and J 2 bases; nucleotides not matched to a gene: 9. The CDR3 length is 16 residues. Per the germline V gene, CDR1 is SGHAT and CDR2 is FQNNGV. As DNA, the CDR3 is TGTGCCAGCAGCTCCAGGGGGACGCAGATCACAGATACGCAGTATTTT. Its translation: CASSSRGTQITDTQYF.

This rearrangement joins TRBV19 to TRBJ1-5, with D possibly TRBD1 on 6 matching bases. The CDR3 sequence is 15 residues long. Trimming cost V 5 bases and J 5 bases, with 16 bases left between them. CDR1 LNHDA and CDR2 SQIVND come from the germline V gene (reference sequence). As DNA, the CDR3 is TGTGCCAGTAGTTATACCGGGGGGCGGGATCAGCCCCAGCATTTT. This sequence encodes CASSYTGGRDQPQHF.

The rearrangement joins TRBV7-6 to TRBJ2-6, with TRBD1 matching 8 bases. The germline V gene encodes CDR1 SGHVS and CDR2 FNYEAQ. The V gene end was trimmed by 0 bases and the J gene end by 2 bases; junction bases not matched to a gene: 6. There are 18 residues in the CDR3. For the CDR3, the DNA is TGTGCCAGCAGCTTAGCAGGACAGGGAGTGCCTGGGGCCAACGTCCTGACTTTC. Its translation is CASSLAGQGVPGANVLTF.

This chain joins TRBV29-1 and TRBJ2-5; tentative D call: TRBD1 (6 bases). The V gene lost 7 bases and the J gene lost 6 bases, with 15 bases spanning the gap. The germline V gene has CDR1 SQVTM and CDR2 ANQGSEA. CDR3 size: 12 residues. CDR3 protein: CSATTGIKTQYF. Written as DNA, the CDR3 is TGCAGCGCTACAACAGGGATTAAGACCCAGTACTTC.

Only one count was recorded for this clone. The J gene is TRBJ1-2, the V gene TRBV30, with D tentatively TRBD1 (6 bases). CDR1 is GTSNPN, CDR2 SVGIG, per germline (reference sequence). This CDR3 region has 14 residues. The V gene lost 3 bases and the J gene lost 0 bases, with 11 bases spanning the gap. The CDR3 DNA follows: TGTGCCTGGAGGACTCGACAGGCTAACTATGGCTACACCTTC. This encodes CAWRTRQANYGYTF.

The chain couples TRBV4-3 to TRBJ1-3; no firm D call. This CDR3 spans 13 amino acids. Germline V gene data show CDR1 as LGHNA and CDR2 as YSLEER. The V gene lost 1 base and the J gene lost 4 bases, with 5 bases spanning the gap. Here the CDR3 reads CASSQVAGNTIYF. Here the CDR3 DNA reads TGCGCCAGCAGCCAAGTTGCGGGAAACACCATATATTTT.

The rearrangement uses TRBV5-1 and TRBJ2-2; TRBD2 aligns across 13 bases. The trim removed 0 bases at V and 3 bases at J, leaving 2 bases unmatched. Per the germline V gene, CDR1 is SGHRS and CDR2 is YFSETQ. This CDR3 spans 17 amino acids. The CDR3 DNA is TGCGCCAGCAGCTTGGGACTAGCGGGGGGTCACACCGGGGAGCTGTTTTTT. This gives the protein CASSLGLAGGHTGELFF.

The chain couples TRBV7-2 to TRBJ1-1; D is unclear. V lost 4 bases and J lost 0, with 15 bases in between. The CDR3 has 16 residues. The germline V gene encodes CDR1 SGHTA and CDR2 FQGNSA. CDR3 region: CASSSPLSAMNTEAFF. DNA of the CDR3: TGTGCCAGCAGCTCCCCACTATCGGCAATGAACACTGAAGCTTTCTTT.

V usage is TRBV4-3 and J usage is TRBJ1-5, with D perhaps matching TRBD1 (5 bases). Trimming cost V 0 bases and J 4 bases, with 10 bases left between them. Germline CDR1 LGHNA, CDR2 YSLEER. The CDR3 length is 15 residues. The CDR3 sequence is CASSQDWGGNQPQHF. The CDR3 DNA sequence: TGCGCCAGCAGCCAAGATTGGGGGGGGAATCAGCCCCAGCATTTT.

This chain uses TRBV19 with TRBJ1-1; the D gene is possibly TRBD1 (5 bases). V was pared by 8 bases and J by 1 base, with 26 bases between. Per the germline V gene, CDR1 is LNHDA and CDR2 is SQIVND (reference sequence). This CDR3 spans 18 amino acids. CDR3 DNA: TGTGCCAGTGCAGGAGGGGCCAGGGAGAGTCCCTCGAACACTGAAGCTTTCTTT. Translated, it gives CASAGGARESPSNTEAFF.

The CDR3 DNA follows: TGTGCCAGCAGCTTGGACGGGGGACAGGGGATTTACAATGAGCAGTTCTTC. Translation: CASSLDGGQGIYNEQFF. The genes are TRBV5-6 and TRBJ2-1, with TRBD1 matching over 10 bases. The CDR3 is made up of 17 amino acids. The trim removed 0 bases at V and 4 bases at J, leaving 7 bases unmatched. Germline CDR1 SGHDT, CDR2 YYEEEE.

The chain uses TRBV5-1 and TRBJ2-7; D gene ambiguous. Per the germline V gene, CDR1 is SGHRS and CDR2 is YFSETQ. There are 14 residues in the CDR3. V was shortened by 5 bases and J by 5 bases, with 17 bases between the two germline ends. As DNA, the CDR3 is TGCGCCAGCAGGAGCGCCTTAAACGTCCACGAGCAGTACTTC. This encodes CASRSALNVHEQYF.

J is TRBJ2-3 and V is TRBV7-2; no reliable D call. This CDR3 has 16 residues. V lost 0 bases and J 6 bases, leaving 16 bases between the germline ends. Per germline, CDR1 SGHTA and CDR2 FQGNSA. CDR3 nucleotide sequence: TGTGCCAGCAGCTTAGCGAGAAGCGAGCAACGGGATACGCAGTATTTT. This translates into CASSLARSEQRDTQYF. The entire variable domain, with the rest obtained from reference TRBV7-2 and TRBJ2-3, is as follows: GAGVSQSPSNKVTEKGKDVELRCDPISGHTALYWYRQSLGQGLEFLIYFQGNSAPDKSGLPSDRFSAERTGGSVSTLTIQRTQQEDSAVYLCASSLARSEQRDTQYFGPGTRLTVL.

This clone was counted between two and nine times. The genes are TRBV5-5 and TRBJ2-1, with 8 nucleotides matching TRBD1. The CDR3 is made up of 15 amino acids. J lost 4 bases, V lost 4 bases, and 7 bases had no gene match. In germline, CDR1 is SGHKS, CDR2 YYEKEE (reference sequence). CDR3 protein: CASSTQGGIYNEQFF. The CDR3 DNA is TGTGCCAGCAGCACACAGGGGGGCATTTACAATGAGCAGTTCTTC.

The chain is built from TRBV7-8 and TRBJ1-2; possible D gene TRBD1, 6 bases. Germline loops: CDR1 SGHVS, CDR2 FQNEAQ. Trimming took off 5 bases at V and 2 bases at J, with 24 bases between the two ends. This CDR3 is 18 amino acids long. This chain's CDR3 is CASSRAVTGESHNYGYTF. The CDR3 nucleotides read TGTGCCAGCAGCCGCGCGGTGACAGGAGAATCACACAACTATGGCTACACCTTC.

This clone came up a few times. The chain carries TRBV4-3 and TRBJ1-4; 7 positions agree with TRBD1. Per germline, CDR1 LGHNA and CDR2 YSLEER. This CDR3 comprises 15 residues. The J segment lost 8 bases and the V segment lost 3 bases, leaving 9 bases of the junction unmatched. The CDR3 nucleotides are TGCGCCAGCAGCCAGATAGACAGGGTCGTGGAAAAACTGTTTTTT. Translation gives CASSQIDRVVEKLFF.

This chain links TRBV9 with TRBJ1-2; maybe TRBD1 (6 bases). The CDR3 has 14 residues. Looked up from germline, CDR1 is SGDLS and CDR2 is YYNGEE. V dropped 4 bases and J dropped 3 bases, with 13 bases sitting between them. For the CDR3, the DNA is TGTGCCAGCAGCACTGGACAGCTCGACTATGGCTACACCTTC. Protein sequence: CASSTGQLDYGYTF.

The chain links TRBV9 to TRBJ1-2, with TRBD1 identical over 9 bases. CDR3 length equals 16 residues. CDR1 is SGDLS and CDR2 is YYNGEE in the germline V gene. J was trimmed by 1 base and V by 4 bases; bases with no gene match: 8. CDR3 loop: CASSRRSGQGNYGYTF. The CDR3 DNA follows: TGTGCCAGCAGCCGTAGGTCGGGACAGGGTAACTATGGCTACACCTTC.

This clone was found a few times. The junction and the germline gene differ at one end; a read error may be behind it. V and J are TRBV6-5 and TRBJ2-7; 8 bases map to TRBD1. CDR3 size: 14 residues. Germline CDR1 reads MNHEY; CDR2 reads SVGAGI. Here the CDR3 DNA reads TGTGCCAGCAACCAAGGACAGGGATCCTTCGAGCAGTACTTC. Translated: CASNQGQGSFEQYF.

This chain joins TRBV10-3 and TRBJ2-3; 12 bases fit TRBD2. CDR1 and CDR2 from the germline V gene are ENHRY and SYGVKD. The V gene end was trimmed by 4 bases and the J gene end by 3 bases; junction bases not matched to a gene: 2. This CDR3 is 15 amino acids long. CDR3 sequence reads: CAISVLAGGTDTQYF. The CDR3 DNA sequence: TGTGCCATCAGTGTACTAGCGGGGGGAACAGATACGCAGTATTTT.

The gene calls are TRBV10-3 and TRBJ1-1; D ambiguous. The V gene's germline CDR1 is ENHRY and CDR2 SYGVKD. This CDR3 spans 14 amino acids. Trimming stripped 5 bases from V and 1 base from J, with 11 bases between. This chain's CDR3 is CAISSGLGNTEAFF. The CDR3 DNA sequence: TGTGCCATCAGTTCCGGACTGGGGAACACTGAAGCTTTCTTT.

The chain combines TRBV18 with TRBJ2-1; 10 bases agree with TRBD1. CDR1 and CDR2 (germline): KGHSH, LQKENI. Unmatched junction bases numbered 3, after V lost 3 bases and J lost 1 base. The CDR3 runs to 16 residues. In nucleotides, the CDR3 is TGTGCCAGCTCACCCGGGACAGGGGTTTCCTACAATGAGCAGTTCTTC. Amino acids: CASSPGTGVSYNEQFF.

This chain uses TRBV7-9 with TRBJ1-1; weak D call: TRBD1 (5 bases). The CDR3 covers 12 residues. Germline V gene data show CDR1 as SEHNR and CDR2 as FQNEAQ (reference sequence). Deletions cut 11 bases from V and 5 bases from J, with 15 bases between. The CDR3 reads CAGATSGTEAFF. CDR3 DNA sequence: TGTGCCGGGGCGACGAGCGGGACTGAAGCTTTCTTT.

The chain uses TRBV6-1 and TRBJ1-6; D gene ambiguous. V shed 0 bases and J shed 10 bases, with 10 bases lying between them. The CDR3 length is 14 residues. Looked up from germline, CDR1 is MNHNS and CDR2 is SASEGT. CDR3 sequence reads: CASSEAQPRSPLHF. CDR3 DNA sequence: TGTGCCAGCAGTGAAGCTCAGCCGAGGTCACCCCTCCACTTT.

The V gene is TRBV13, the J gene TRBJ2-1, with TRBD2 matching 9 bases. The germline CDR1 and CDR2 sequences are PRHDT and FYEKMQ (reference sequence). The CDR3 sequence is 17 residues long. V lost 5 bases, J lost 9 bases, and 17 bases stayed unmatched. The CDR3, as DNA: TGTGCCAGCAGCCTAAGATACGAGCGGGGGGCCTACGGTGAGCAGTTCTTC. This codes for CASSLRYERGAYGEQFF.

The CDR3 DNA follows: TGTGCCAGTAGTCCGCAGGTCACCGGGGAGCTGTTTTTT. As protein: CASSPQVTGELFF. The chain links TRBV19 to TRBJ2-2; D gene uncertain. This CDR3 comprises 13 residues. V was cut by 5 bases and J by 4 bases, with 8 bases left in between. Germline V gene lookup returns CDR1 LNHDA and CDR2 SQIVND (reference sequence).

The gene calls are TRBV5-1 and TRBJ1-2; 7 bases fit TRBD1. Germline trimming cut 4 bases from V and 6 bases from J; bases unmatched to any gene: 12. This CDR3 has 15 amino acids. CDR1 SGHRS and CDR2 YFSETQ come from the germline V gene. CDR3 region: CASSPHRGISDGYTF. CDR3 nucleotide sequence: TGCGCCAGCAGCCCACACAGGGGTATATCCGATGGCTACACCTTC.

This clone turned up a few times. The chain couples TRBV19 to TRBJ1-6; 7 bases are a match to TRBD1. Germline-derived CDR1 and CDR2 are LNHDA and SQIVND (reference sequence). CDR3 length: 14 amino acids. Trimming cost V 6 bases and J 6 bases; bases outside gene matches: 5. The CDR3 region has the DNA TGTGCCAGTAGGAAGACAGGGTTTAATTCACCCCTCCACTTT. This encodes CASRKTGFNSPLHF.

A remark on this clone: In the same sample, other DNA sequences code for this CDR3. The chain couples TRBV7-2 to TRBJ1-5; a possible D gene is TRBD1 (6 bases). The CDR3 is made up of 15 amino acids. Per germline, CDR1 SGHTA and CDR2 FQGNSA. Deletions cut 1 base from V and 16 bases from J, with 23 bases between. The CDR3 reads CASSLDGTPYDRSHF. As DNA, the CDR3 is TGTGCCAGCAGCTTAGATGGGACACCTTATGATCGTAGTCATTTT.

The V call is TRBV7-9, the J call TRBJ1-3, with 8 bases aligning to TRBD1. V trimming: 1 base; J trimming: 2 bases; junction bases outside the gene matches: 1. The CDR3 length is 15 residues. The germline CDR1 and CDR2 sequences are SEHNR and FQNEAQ (reference sequence). CDR3 nucleotides: TGTGCCAGCAGCTTAGGGGGACAGGCTGGAAACACCATATATTTT. It codes for CASSLGGQAGNTIYF.

Only a few counts were recorded for this clone. The chain links TRBV27 to TRBJ2-1; the match to TRBD2 covers 7 bases. There are 16 residues in the CDR3. Per germline, CDR1 MNHEY and CDR2 SMNVEV (reference sequence). J lost 4 bases, V lost 2 bases, and 8 bases had no gene match. CDR3 region: CASSLRPRGVYNEQFF. For the CDR3, the DNA is TGTGCCAGCAGTTTACGACCCCGGGGGGTTTACAATGAGCAGTTCTTC.